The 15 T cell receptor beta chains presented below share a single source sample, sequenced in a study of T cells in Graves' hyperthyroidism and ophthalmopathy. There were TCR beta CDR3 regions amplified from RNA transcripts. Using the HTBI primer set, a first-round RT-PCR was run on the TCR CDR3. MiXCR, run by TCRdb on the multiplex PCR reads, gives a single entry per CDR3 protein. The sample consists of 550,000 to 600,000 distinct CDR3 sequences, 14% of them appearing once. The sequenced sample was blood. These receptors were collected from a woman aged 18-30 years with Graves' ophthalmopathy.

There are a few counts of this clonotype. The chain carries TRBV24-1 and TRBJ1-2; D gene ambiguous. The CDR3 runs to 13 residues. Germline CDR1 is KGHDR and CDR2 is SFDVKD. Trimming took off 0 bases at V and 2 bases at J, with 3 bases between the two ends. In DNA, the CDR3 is TGTGCCACCAGTGATTTGCCCAACTATGGCTACACCTTC. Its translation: CATSDLPNYGYTF.

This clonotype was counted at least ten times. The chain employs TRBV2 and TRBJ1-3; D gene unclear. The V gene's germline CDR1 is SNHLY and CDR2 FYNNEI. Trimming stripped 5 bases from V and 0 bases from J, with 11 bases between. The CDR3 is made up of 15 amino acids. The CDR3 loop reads CASSSGGSSGNTIYF. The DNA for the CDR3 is TGTGCCAGCAGTTCTGGAGGGAGCTCTGGAAACACCATATATTTT.

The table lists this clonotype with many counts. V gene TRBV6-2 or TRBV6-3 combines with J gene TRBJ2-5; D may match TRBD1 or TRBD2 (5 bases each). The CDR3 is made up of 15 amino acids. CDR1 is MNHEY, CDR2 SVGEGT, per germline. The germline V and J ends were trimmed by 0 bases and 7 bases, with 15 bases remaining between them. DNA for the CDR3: TGTGCCAGCAGTTACTCGAGAGGGGCTGCGGGGACCCAGTACTTC. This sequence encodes CASSYSRGAAGTQYF.

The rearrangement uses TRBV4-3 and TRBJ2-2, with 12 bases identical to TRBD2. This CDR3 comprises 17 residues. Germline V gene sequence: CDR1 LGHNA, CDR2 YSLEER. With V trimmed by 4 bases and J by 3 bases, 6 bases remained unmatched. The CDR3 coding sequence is TGCGCCAGCAGCCCCAGACTAGCGGGAGTTGACACCGGGGAGCTGTTTTTT. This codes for CASSPRLAGVDTGELFF.

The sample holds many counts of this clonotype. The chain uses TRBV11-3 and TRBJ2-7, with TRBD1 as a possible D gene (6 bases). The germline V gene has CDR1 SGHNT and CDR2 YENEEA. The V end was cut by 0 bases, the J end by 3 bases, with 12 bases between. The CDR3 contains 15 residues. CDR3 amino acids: CASSLEGPGHYEQYF. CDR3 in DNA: TGTGCCAGCAGCTTAGAAGGGCCGGGACACTACGAGCAGTACTTC.

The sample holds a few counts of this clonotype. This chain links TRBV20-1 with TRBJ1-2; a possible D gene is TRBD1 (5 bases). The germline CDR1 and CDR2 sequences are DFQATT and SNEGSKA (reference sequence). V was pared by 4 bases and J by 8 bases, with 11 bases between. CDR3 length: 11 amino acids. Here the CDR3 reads CSATGTWGYTF. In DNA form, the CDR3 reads TGCAGTGCTACAGGGACCTGGGGCTACACCTTC.

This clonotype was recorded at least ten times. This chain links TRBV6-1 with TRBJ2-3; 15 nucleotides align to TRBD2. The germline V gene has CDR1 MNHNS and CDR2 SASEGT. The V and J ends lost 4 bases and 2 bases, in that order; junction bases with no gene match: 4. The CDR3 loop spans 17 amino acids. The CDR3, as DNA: TGTGCCAGCAGTGGGACTAGCGGGAGGGCAGACACAGATACGCAGTATTTT. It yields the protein CASSGTSGRADTDTQYF.

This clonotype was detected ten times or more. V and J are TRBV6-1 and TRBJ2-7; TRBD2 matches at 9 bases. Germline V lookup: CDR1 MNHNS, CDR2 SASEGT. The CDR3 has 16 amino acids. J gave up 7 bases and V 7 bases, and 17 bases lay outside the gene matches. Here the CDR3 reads CASKYSSSGRTREQYF. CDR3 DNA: TGTGCCAGCAAGTACAGTTCAAGCGGGAGGACTCGGGAGCAGTACTTC.

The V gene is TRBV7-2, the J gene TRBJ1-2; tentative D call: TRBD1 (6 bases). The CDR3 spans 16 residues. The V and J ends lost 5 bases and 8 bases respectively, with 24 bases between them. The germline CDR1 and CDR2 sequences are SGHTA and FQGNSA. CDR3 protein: CASSINTGQWPRGYTF. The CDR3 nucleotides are TGTGCCAGCAGCATTAATACTGGACAGTGGCCCCGGGGCTACACCTTC.

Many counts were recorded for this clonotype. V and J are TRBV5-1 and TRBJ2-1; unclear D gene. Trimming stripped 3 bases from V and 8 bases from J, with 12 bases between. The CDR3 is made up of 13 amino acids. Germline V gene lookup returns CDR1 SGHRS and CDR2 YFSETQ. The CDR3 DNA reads TGCGCCAGCAGCTCTCCCCTGGAGCATGAGCAGTTCTTC. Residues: CASSSPLEHEQFF.

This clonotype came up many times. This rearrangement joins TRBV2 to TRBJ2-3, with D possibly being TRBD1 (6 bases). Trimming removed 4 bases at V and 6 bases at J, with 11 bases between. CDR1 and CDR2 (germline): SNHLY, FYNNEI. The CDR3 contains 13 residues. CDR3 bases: TGTGCCAGCAGTGGCCCACAGGGTGATACGCAGTATTTT. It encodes CASSGPQGDTQYF.

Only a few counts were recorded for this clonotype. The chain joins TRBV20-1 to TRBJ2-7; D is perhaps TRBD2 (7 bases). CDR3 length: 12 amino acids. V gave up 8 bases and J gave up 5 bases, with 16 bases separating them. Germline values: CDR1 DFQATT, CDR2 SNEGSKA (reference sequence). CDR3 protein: CSLSGGADEQYF. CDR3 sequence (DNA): TGCAGTCTATCGGGGGGCGCGGACGAGCAGTACTTC.

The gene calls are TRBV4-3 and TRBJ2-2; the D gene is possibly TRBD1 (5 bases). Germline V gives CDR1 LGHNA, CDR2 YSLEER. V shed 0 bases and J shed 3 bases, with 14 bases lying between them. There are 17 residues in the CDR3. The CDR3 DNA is TGCGCCAGCAGCCAAGAATCGAGTACAGGCTACACCGGGGAGCTGTTTTTT. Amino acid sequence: CASSQESSTGYTGELFF.

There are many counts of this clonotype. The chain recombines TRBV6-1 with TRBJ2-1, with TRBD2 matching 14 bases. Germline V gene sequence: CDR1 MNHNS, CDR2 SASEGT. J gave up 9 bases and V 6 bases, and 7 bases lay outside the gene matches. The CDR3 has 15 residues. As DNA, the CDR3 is TGTGCCAGCAGCACCGGACTAGCGGGAGGCAGTGAGCAGTTCTTC. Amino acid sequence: CASSTGLAGGSEQFF.

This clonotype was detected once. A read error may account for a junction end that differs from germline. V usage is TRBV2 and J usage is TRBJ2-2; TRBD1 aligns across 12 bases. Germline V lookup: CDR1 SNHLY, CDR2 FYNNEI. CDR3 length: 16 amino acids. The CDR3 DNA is TGTGCCTGCAGTAATTCCGGGACAGGGGGCCCCGGGGAGCTGTTTTTT. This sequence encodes CACSNSGTGGPGELFF.